This record looks at one T cell receptor (beta chain) sequence and its context. Its matching antigen is unknown. A much larger clone lies a single base off, so this may be a read error. These data come from a study of T cells in Graves' hyperthyroidism and ophthalmopathy. Points from the study as a whole: Blood shared most expanded thyroid clonotypes above 0.001. The model predicted ophthalmopathy a median roughly 6.3 months before onset.

RNA transcripts were the template for amplifying TCR beta CDR3 regions. HTBI primers were employed in a first-round RT-PCR of the TCR CDR3. One entry per CDR3 protein results from TCRdb running MiXCR on the multiplex PCR reads. The table shows roughly 500,000 distinct CDR3 sequences, with 40% to 55% occurring only once. The length of the CDR3 is 13 residues. The V gene's germline CDR1 is LNHDA and CDR2 SQIVND (reference sequence). The V and J ends lost 8 bases and 7 bases respectively, with 17 bases between them. The receptor was derived from an adult woman with Graves' disease, either hyperthyroidism or ophthalmopathy (not recorded which). Sequences were obtained from peripheral blood or thyroid tissue (not recorded which). This chain links TRBV19 with TRBJ2-5; TRBD1 might be the D (6 bases). CDR3: CASRRQVAGTQYF. CDR3 DNA sequence: TGTGCCAGTCGCCGACAGGTAGCAGGGACCCAGTACTTC.